Sequencing of this T cell receptor beta chain was carried out in a study of CD8 T cells in ankylosing spondylitis. This clonotype was seen a handful of times. Antigen specificity is unknown. TCRdb ran MiXCR on the 5' RACE reads and lists one entry per CDR3 protein. The top ten hold around 12% of the sample, which has about 130,000 distinct CDR3 sequences, 6% to 8% seen once. Findings and limits, study-wide: Disease-linked clones reportedly concentrated significantly in matched ankylosing spondylitis synovial fluid.

Looked up from germline, CDR1 is SGHVS and CDR2 is FNYEAQ. This CDR3 spans 15 amino acids. V was clipped by 5 bases and J by 7 bases; unmatched bases: 13. The V call is TRBV7-6, the J call TRBJ2-7; 8 nucleotides align to TRBD1. The sequence was obtained from a female donor with ankylosing spondylitis or in good health (not recorded which). Material: blood, either unsorted or a sorted T cell fraction (not recorded which). The CDR3 DNA reads as TGTGCCAGCAGCCATAACCCCGACAGGGGTGGGGAGCAGTACTTC. As protein: CASSHNPDRGGEQYF. Full variable domain (rest looked up from reference TRBV7-6 and TRBJ2-7): GAGVSQSPRYKVTKRGQDVALRCDPISGHVSLYWYRQALGQGPEFLTYFNYEAQQDKSGLPNDRFSAERPEGSISTLTIQRTEQRDSAMYRCASSHNPDRGGEQYFGPGTRLTVT.